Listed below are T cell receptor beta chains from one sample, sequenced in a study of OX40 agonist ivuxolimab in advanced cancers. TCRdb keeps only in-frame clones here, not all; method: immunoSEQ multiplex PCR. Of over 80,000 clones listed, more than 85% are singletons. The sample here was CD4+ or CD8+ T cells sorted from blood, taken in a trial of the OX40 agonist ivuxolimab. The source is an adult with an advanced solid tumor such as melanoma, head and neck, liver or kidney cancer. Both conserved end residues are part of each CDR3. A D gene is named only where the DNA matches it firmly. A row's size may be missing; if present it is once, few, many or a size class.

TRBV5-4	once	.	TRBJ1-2	TGTGCCAGCAGCTTACAGGGTACCCATGGCTACACCTTC	CASSLQGTHGYTF
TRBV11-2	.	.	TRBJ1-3	TGTGCCAGCAGCTTAGATTGGAGGAGCTCTGGAAACACCATATATTTT	CASSLDWRSSGNTIYF
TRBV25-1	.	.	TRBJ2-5	TGTGCCAGCAGTGAAGGGAGAGGGGTGGGGGAGACCCAGTACTTC	CASSEGRGVGETQYF
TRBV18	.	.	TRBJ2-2	TGTGCCAGCTCACCAGGGGCCGCGAACACCGGGGAGCTGTTTTTT	CASSPGAANTGELFF
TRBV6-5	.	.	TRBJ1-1	TGTGCCAGCAGAAGACTTCGGGGGGGGACTGAAGCTTTCTTT	CASRRLRGGTEAFF
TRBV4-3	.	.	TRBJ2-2	TGCGCCAGCAGCCAGGACCGTTTCACCGGGGAGCTGTTTTTT	CASSQDRFTGELFF
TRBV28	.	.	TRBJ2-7	TGTGCCAGCAACCTTGTAAGAGGCGAGCAGTACTTC	CASNLVRGEQYF
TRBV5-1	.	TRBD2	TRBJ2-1	TGCGCCAGCAGCTTGGCCGGACTAGCGGGAGGGCCTAAAAATGAGCAGTTCTTC	CASSLAGLAGGPKNEQFF
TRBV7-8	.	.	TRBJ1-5	TGTGCCAGCAGCTTAGCGCGGGCAGGGAGATTCAATCAGCCCCAGCATTTT	CASSLARAGRFNQPQHF
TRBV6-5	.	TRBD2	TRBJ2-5	TGTGCCAGCAGTTACTCACCGGGGGGGGGCTCGGAGACCCAGTACTTC	CASSYSPGGGSETQYF
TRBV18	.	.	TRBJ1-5	TGTGCCAGCTCACCAACCCGGACACAAAATAATCAGCCCCAGCATTTT	CASSPTRTQNNQPQHF
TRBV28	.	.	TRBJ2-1	TGTGCCAGCAGTACCTTTGGCGGTAGCTCCTACAATGAGCAGTTCTTC	CASSTFGGSSYNEQFF
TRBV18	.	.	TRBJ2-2	TGTGCCAGCTCACCAAGGACAGATTTCACCGGGGAGCTGTTTTTT	CASSPRTDFTGELFF
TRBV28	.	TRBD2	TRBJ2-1	TGTGCCAGCAGGGCTCCGGGACTAGCGGGAGATGAGCAGTTCTTC	CASRAPGLAGDEQFF
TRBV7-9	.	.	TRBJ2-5	TGTGCCAGCAGCTTCCCGCCGGGGAAAGATGAGACCCAGTACTTC	CASSFPPGKDETQYF
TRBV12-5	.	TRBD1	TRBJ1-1	TGTGCTAGTGGTTTGACGACAGGGGGCGGAACTGAAGCTTTCTTT	CASGLTTGGGTEAFF
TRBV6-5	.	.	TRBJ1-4	TGTGCCAGCACCCCCAGCGGAGGGAGTGAAAAACTGTTTTTT	CASTPSGGSEKLFF
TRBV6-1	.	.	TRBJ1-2	TGTGCCAGCAGTGGAGGGGACCGGGTATATGGCTACACCTTC	CASSGGDRVYGYTF
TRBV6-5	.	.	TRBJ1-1	TGTGCCAGCAGTTTCGGTGCTCGGGACACTGAAGCTTTCTTT	CASSFGARDTEAFF
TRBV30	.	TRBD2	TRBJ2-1	TGTGCCTGGCGGACTAGCGGGCCCCAAGATGAGCAGTTCTTC	CAWRTSGPQDEQFF
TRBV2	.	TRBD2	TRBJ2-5	TGTGCCAGCAGCCGGGGAGGGCTGAGAGGAGAGACCCAGTACTTC	CASSRGGLRGETQYF
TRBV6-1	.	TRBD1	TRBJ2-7	TGTGCCAGCAGTGAAGCACCGGGACAGCACTACGAGCAGTACTTC	CASSEAPGQHYEQYF
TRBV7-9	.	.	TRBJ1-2	TGTGCCAGCAGCTTGGCCCCCACGGGCTACACCTTC	CASSLAPTGYTF
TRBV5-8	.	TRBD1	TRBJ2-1	TGTGCCAGCAACCTCAGACAGGGAGTTGAGCAGTTCTTC	CASNLRQGVEQFF
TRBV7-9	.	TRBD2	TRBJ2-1	TGTGCCAGCAGTTATCTAGCGGGAGAGCAGTTCTTC	CASSYLAGEQFF
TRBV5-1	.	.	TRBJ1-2	TGCGCCAGCAGCTTGGGGGGTGACAGTAACTATGGCTACACCTTC	CASSLGGDSNYGYTF
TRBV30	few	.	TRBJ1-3	TGTGCCTGGAGTGTAACAGGGGGAAACACCATATATTTT	CAWSVTGGNTIYF
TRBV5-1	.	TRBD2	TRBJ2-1	TGCGCCAGCAGTCAAAGTCACAGCGGGAGCTACAATGAGCAGTTCTTC	CASSQSHSGSYNEQFF